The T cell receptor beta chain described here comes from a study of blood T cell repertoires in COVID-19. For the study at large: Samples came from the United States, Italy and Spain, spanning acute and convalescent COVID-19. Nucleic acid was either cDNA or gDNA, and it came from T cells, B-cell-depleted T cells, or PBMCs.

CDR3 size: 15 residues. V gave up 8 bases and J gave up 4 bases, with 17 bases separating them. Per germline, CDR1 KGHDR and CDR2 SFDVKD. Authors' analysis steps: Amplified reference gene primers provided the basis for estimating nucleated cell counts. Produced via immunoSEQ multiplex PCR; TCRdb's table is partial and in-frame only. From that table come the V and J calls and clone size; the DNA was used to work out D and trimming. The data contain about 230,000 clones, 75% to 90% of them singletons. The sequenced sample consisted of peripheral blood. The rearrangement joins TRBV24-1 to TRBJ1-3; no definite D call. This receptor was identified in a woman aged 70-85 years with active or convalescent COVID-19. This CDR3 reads CATKMVLVWGNTIYF. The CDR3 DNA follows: TGTGCCACCAAGATGGTGTTAGTGTGGGGAAACACCATATATTTT.